This T cell receptor beta chain is from a study of Graves' ophthalmopathy and Graves' hyperthyroidism. Amplifying from RNA transcripts, the study obtained TCR beta CDR3 regions. HTBI primers were used in a first-round RT-PCR, which preceded a second-round multiplex PCR. TCRdb re-called the multiplex PCR reads with MiXCR, one entry per CDR3 protein. The repertoire includes 150,000 to 200,000 distinct CDR3 sequences, 39% of them detected once, and roughly 9% sits in the top ten. This clonotype was recorded many times. The TCR sequence derives from a man aged 25 to 45 with Graves' ophthalmopathy. What was sequenced was peripheral blood.

The CDR3 region is CASSYSVRDRGEDTEAFF. The CDR3 region has the DNA TGTGCCAGCAGTTACTCAGTCCGGGACAGGGGTGAAGACACTGAAGCTTTCTTT. This chain connects TRBV6-2 or TRBV6-3 to TRBJ1-1; 10 nucleotides agree with TRBD1. The germline gives CDR1 MNHEY, CDR2 SVGEGT. CDR3 length equals 18 residues. V lost 0 bases and J lost 3; bases outside the gene matches: 10.